This section outlines one T cell receptor (beta chain) sequence together with its context. Original data processing: For nucleated cells, counts were estimated from reference gene primer amplification. Assay used: immunoSEQ multiplex PCR; TCRdb lists only in-frame clones, some missing. V and J calls and clone size are those listed in that table; D and trimming were worked out from the DNA. The sample holds more than 250,000 clones, approximately 90% seen once. The record originates from a study of blood T cell repertoires in COVID-19. The Seattle patients joined while their infection was active and were tracked longitudinally afterward. CDR3 length: 18 residues. Losses at the gene ends were 2 bases for V and 7 bases for J; bases not matched to a gene: 19. Looked up from germline, CDR1 is GTSNPN and CDR2 is SVGIG (reference sequence).

The receptor's source is a woman in her 30s with COVID-19, enrolled during active disease. The specimen sequenced was peripheral blood. V gene TRBV30 combines with J gene TRBJ1-5; TRBD1 matches 8 bases. This CDR3 is CAWSTLRQGIGSRQPQHF. In nucleotides, the CDR3 is TGTGCCTGGAGTACTTTGAGACAGGGGATAGGATCACGGCAGCCCCAGCATTTT.